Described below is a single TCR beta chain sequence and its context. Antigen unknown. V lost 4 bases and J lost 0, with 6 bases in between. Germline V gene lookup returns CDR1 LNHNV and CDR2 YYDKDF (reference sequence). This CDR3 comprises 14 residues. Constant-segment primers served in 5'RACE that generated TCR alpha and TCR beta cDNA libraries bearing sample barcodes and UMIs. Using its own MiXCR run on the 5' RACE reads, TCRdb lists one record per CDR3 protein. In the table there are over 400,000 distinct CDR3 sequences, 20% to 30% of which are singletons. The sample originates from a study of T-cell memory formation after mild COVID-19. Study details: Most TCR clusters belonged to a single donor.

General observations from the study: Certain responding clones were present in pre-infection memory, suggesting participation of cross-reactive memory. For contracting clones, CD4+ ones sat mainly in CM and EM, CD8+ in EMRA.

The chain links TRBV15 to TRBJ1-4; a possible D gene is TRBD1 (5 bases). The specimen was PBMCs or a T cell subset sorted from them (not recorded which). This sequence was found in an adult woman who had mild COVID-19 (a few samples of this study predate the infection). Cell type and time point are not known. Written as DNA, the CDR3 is TGTGCCACCAGCAAGACAGCAACTAATGAAAAACTGTTTTTT. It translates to CATSKTATNEKLFF.